This T cell receptor (beta chain) was obtained from a study of blood T cells in healthy people across ages. The use of a sample-barcoded 5' primer and a J-beta primer mix characterized a second PCR of roughly 6 to 11 cycles. TCRdb recomputed calls from the 5' RACE reads with MiXCR, one row per CDR3 protein. The sample consists of hundreds of thousands of distinct CDR3 sequences, 24% of them appearing once. This sample was also put to use in a study of T cells of mothers and their children. That source reports: RNA extracted was entirely used for cDNA synthesis, about 1.6 ug per 15 ul.

This sequence was found in a boy aged 5-17 years in good health. The source material was blood.

CDR3 amino acids: CASSQEKDVAGDFRLETQYF. The CDR3 DNA reads as TGTGCCAGCAGCCAAGAAAAAGATGTAGCGGGAGATTTTAGGCTTGAGACCCAGTACTTC. V usage is TRBV4-2 and J usage is TRBJ2-1, with TRBD2 matching 9 bases. TRBJ2-5 explains the end of the DNA better; the J call may be wrong. This CDR3 contains 20 residues. CDR1 and CDR2 (germline): LGHNA, YNFKEQ.